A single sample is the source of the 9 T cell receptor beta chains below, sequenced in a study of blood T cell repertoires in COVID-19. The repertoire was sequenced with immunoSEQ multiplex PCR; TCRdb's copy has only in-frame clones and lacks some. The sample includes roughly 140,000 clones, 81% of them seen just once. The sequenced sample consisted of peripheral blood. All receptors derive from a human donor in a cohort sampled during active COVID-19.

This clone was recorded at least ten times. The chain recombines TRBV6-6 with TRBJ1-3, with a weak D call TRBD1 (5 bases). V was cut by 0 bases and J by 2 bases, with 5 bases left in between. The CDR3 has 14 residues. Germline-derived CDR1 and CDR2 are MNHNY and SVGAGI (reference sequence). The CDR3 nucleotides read TGTGCCAGCAGTTACTCAGGGGCTGGAAACACCATATATTTT. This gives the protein CASSYSGAGNTIYF.

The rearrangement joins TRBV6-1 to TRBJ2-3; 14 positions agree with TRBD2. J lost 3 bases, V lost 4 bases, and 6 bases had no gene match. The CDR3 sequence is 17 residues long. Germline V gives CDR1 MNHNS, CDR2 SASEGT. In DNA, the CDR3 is TGTGCCAGCAGTGGACTAGCGGGAGGGCCAGGGACAGATACGCAGTATTTT. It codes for CASSGLAGGPGTDTQYF.

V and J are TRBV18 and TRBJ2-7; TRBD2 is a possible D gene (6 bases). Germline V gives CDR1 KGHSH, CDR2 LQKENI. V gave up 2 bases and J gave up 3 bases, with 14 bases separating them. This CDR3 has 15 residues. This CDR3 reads CASSPGGDPSYEQYF. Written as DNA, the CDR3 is TGTGCCAGCTCACCAGGCGGGGACCCAAGCTACGAGCAGTACTTC.

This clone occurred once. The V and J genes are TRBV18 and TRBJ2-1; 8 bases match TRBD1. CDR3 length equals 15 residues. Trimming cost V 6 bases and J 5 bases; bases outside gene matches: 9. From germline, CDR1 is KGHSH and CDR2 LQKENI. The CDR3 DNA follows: TGTGCCAGCTCCCCCACAGGGGGTTTTAACAATGAGCAGTTCTTC. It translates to CASSPTGGFNNEQFF.

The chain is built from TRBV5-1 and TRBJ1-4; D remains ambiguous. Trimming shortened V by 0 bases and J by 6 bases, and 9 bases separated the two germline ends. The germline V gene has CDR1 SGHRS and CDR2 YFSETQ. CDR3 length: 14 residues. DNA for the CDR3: TGCGCCAGCAGCTTGGGGGGAGGAGATGAAAAACTGTTTTTT. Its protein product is CASSLGGGDEKLFF.

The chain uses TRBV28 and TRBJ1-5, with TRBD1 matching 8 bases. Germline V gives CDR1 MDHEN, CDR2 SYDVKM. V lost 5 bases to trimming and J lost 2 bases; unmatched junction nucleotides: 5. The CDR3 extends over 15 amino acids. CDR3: CASSTLGQGNQPQHF. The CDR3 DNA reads TGTGCCAGCAGTACCTTGGGACAGGGCAATCAGCCCCAGCATTTT.

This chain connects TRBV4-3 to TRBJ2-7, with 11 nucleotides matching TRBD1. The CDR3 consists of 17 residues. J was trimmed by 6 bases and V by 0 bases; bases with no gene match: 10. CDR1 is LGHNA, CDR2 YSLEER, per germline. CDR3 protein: CASSQEVGDRGFGEQYF. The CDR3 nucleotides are TGCGCCAGCAGCCAAGAAGTCGGGGACAGGGGGTTTGGCGAGCAGTACTTC.

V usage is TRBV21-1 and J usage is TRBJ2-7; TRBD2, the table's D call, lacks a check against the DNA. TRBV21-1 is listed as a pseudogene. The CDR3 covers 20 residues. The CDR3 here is CASSKAKRTSAQWGQDEQYF. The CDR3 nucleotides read TGTGCCAGCAGCAAAGCGAAGCGGACTAGCGCTCAGTGGGGACAGGACGAGCAGTACTTC.

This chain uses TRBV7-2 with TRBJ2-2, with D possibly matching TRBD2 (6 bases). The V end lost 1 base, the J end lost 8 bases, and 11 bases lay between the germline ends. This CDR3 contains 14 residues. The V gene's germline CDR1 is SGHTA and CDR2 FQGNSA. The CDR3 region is CASSLDSAGGELFF. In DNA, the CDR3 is TGTGCCAGCAGCTTAGATTCGGCGGGAGGGGAGCTGTTTTTT.